What follows are 10 T cell receptor beta chains derived from one specimen sequenced in a study of tumor-infiltrating lymphocytes in primary liver carcinoma. A constant-region primer primed TCR beta cDNA synthesis from 400 to 600 ng of total RNA. Nested multiplex PCR, run for three rounds with slightly modified ARM-PCR, yielded TCR beta libraries. Forward primers for TRBV1-TRBV30 and a C-beta reverse primer served the first two PCR rounds, at 10 cycles each. TCRdb re-derived calls from the multiplex PCR reads in MiXCR, one entry per CDR3 protein. Here the sample spans under 200,000 distinct CDR3 sequences, about 61% being singletons. They got blood RNA out of unsorted whole blood and also pulled out germline DNA. Sequencing was done on a sample of peripheral blood. The receptors were gathered from a woman aged 60-75 years with primary liver carcinoma and hepatitis B virus infection.

On this clonotype itself: One end of the junction is discordant with germline, which a read error may explain. This rearrangement joins TRBV11-2 to TRBJ2-7; no clear D gene. Germline V gene sequence: CDR1 SGHAT, CDR2 FQNNGV. The length of the CDR3 is 11 residues. The CDR3 nucleotides read TGTACCAGCTGCTTAGCAGGCCAGCAGTACTTC. This translates into CTSCLAGQQYF.

Note on this clonotype: The CDR3 does not end in the conserved phenylalanine or tryptophan, so this is likely a read error. This chain connects TRBV11-3 to TRBJ2-1; D is possibly TRBD2 (5 bases). The CDR3 extends over 13 amino acids. Germline CDR1 SGHNT, CDR2 YENEEA. CDR3 amino acids: CASSVEGYSEQFL. As DNA, the CDR3 is TGTGCCAGCAGTGTCGAGGGCTACAGTGAGCAGTTCCTC.

The chain couples TRBV30 to TRBJ1-3; tentatively, D is TRBD1 (6 bases). Germline lookup yields CDR1 GTSNPN and CDR2 SVGIG (reference sequence). The V and J ends lost 2 bases and 4 bases respectively, with 12 bases between them. The CDR3 extends over 14 amino acids. CDR3 DNA sequence: TGTGCCTGGAGTCCTCCGGGACACGGAAACACCATATATTTT. This codes for CAWSPPGHGNTIYF.

The chain carries TRBV12-3 or TRBV12-4 and TRBJ2-3; 7 nucleotides align to TRBD2. This CDR3 spans 15 amino acids. V lost 5 bases, J lost 4 bases, and 9 bases stayed unmatched. CDR3 region: CASSTTAGSPDTQYF. CDR3 DNA sequence: TGTGCCAGCAGTACCACAGCGGGATCTCCAGATACGCAGTATTTT.

This clonotype was recorded many times. A junction boundary mismatches the germline segment, possibly from a read error. V and J are TRBV4-1 and TRBJ1-1, with 9 bases matching TRBD1. Germline V gene lookup returns CDR1 MGHRA and CDR2 YSYEKL. CDR3 size: 14 residues. The CDR3 spells CASSLGQGNTEAFF. DNA of the CDR3: TGTGCCAGCAGCTTGGGACAGGGGAACACTGAAGCTTTCTTT.

Remarks on this clonotype: A much bigger clone sits one base away, suggesting this may be a read error. The CDR3 loop reads CASGEASGSTNQPQHF. The DNA for the CDR3 is TGTGCCAGCGGTGAAGCGTCCGGGTCCACCAATCAGCCCCAGCATTTT. The chain joins TRBV6-1 to TRBJ1-5, with D hard to call. CDR1 is MNHNS and CDR2 is SASEGT in the germline V gene. This CDR3 contains 16 residues.

This clonotype was seen only a few times. The junction differs from germline at one of its ends, possibly a read error. The gene calls are TRBV12-3 or TRBV12-4 and TRBJ1-1; 9 bases align to TRBD1. CDR3 length: 16 amino acids. CDR3 loop: CVSSLPPGQGGPEAFF. CDR3 DNA sequence: TGTGTCAGCAGTTTACCTCCGGGACAGGGCGGGCCTGAAGCTTTCTTT.

Ten or more counts support this clonotype. V gene TRBV12-5 combines with J gene TRBJ1-1; 7 bases are a match to TRBD1. Germline assignment: CDR1 LGHNT and CDR2 FRNRAP. The CDR3 sequence is 17 residues long. V lost 3 bases and J lost 0; bases outside the gene matches: 10. The CDR3 DNA is TGTGCTAGTGGTTTAGACAGGGACCTTTTCATGAACACTGAAGCTTTCTTT. Translation: CASGLDRDLFMNTEAFF.

In the case of this clonotype: The junction and the germline gene differ at one end; a read error may be behind it. The chain uses TRBV11-1 and TRBJ2-4; TRBD2 matches 7 bases. The length of the CDR3 is 16 residues. CDR1 SGHAT and CDR2 FQDESV come from the germline V gene (reference sequence). As DNA, the CDR3 is TGTGTCAGCAGCTCTAAGACTAGCCAAGTCAAAAACATTCAGTACTTC. This gives the protein CVSSSKTSQVKNIQYF.

In the case of this clonotype: The CDR3 end shows no conserved phenylalanine or tryptophan, and so a read error is likely. The chain has TRBV11-2 and TRBJ2-7; 15 bases align to TRBD2. This CDR3 is 14 amino acids long. The germline V gene has CDR1 SGHAT and CDR2 FQNNGV. For the CDR3, the DNA is TGTGCCAACAGCTTGCCGGGACTAGCGGGAGGGCAGTACCTC. Its protein is CANSLPGLAGGQYL.